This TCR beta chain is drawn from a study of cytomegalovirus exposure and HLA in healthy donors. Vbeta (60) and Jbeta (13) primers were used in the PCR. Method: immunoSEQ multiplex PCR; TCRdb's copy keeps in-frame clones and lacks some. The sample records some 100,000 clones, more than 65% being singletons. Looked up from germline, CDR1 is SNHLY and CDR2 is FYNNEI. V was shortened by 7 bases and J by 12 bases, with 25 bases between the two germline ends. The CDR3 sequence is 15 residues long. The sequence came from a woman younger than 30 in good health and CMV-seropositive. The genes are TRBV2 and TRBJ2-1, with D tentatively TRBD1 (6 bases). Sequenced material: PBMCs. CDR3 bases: TGTGCCAGCAATGGGGTATGGGGGCCGGTCGCGGCGCAGTTCTTC. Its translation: CASNGVWGPVAAQFF.